A selection of T cell receptor beta chains follows, all from one sample in a study of blood T cell repertoires in COVID-19. Produced via immunoSEQ multiplex PCR; TCRdb's table is partial and in-frame only. The sample lists 210,000 or so clones; around 83% were seen once. The sample comprised peripheral blood. The receptors here all came from a man in his fifties with active or convalescent COVID-19. Both conserved end residues are part of each CDR3. A D gene is named only where the DNA matches it firmly.

NA TRBJ2-7 TRBV9 TGTGCCAGCAGCGTGAGAGCTGGGACAAATACCTACGAGCAGTACTTC CASSVRAGTNTYEQYF
NA TRBJ1-6 TRBV6-5 TGTGCCAGCAGTTACTCGACAGAGCCTTCACCCCTCCACTTT CASSYSTEPSPLHF
TRBD1 TRBJ1-2 TRBV5-6 TGTGCCAGCAGCAGGGGACAGGGCACTGGCTACACCTTC CASSRGQGTGYTF
NA TRBJ2-7 TRBV7-8 TGTGCCAGCAGCCTCTATTACGAGCAGTACTTC CASSLYYEQYF
TRBD2 TRBJ2-5 TRBV7-9 TGTGCCAGCAGCTCGACTAGCGGGGTAGGAGAGACCCAGTACTTC CASSSTSGVGETQYF
TRBD2 TRBJ2-3 TRBV2 TGTGCCAGCACACTCTCTGGGACTAGCGGTTCAGATACGCAGTATTTT CASTLSGTSGSDTQYF
NA TRBJ1-4 TRBV21-1 TGTGCCAGCAGCAAGGCAGCTTTGGACAAAGGGAAGGAAAAACTGTTTTTT CASSKAALDKGKEKLFF
TRBD1 TRBJ1-2 TRBV5-6 TGTGCCAGCAGCCCGGGACAGGGCGACTATGGCTACACCTTC CASSPGQGDYGYTF
TRBD2 TRBJ2-3 TRBV28 TGTGCCAGCAGCTCTAGCGGGAGGTTAGATACGCAGTATTTT CASSSSGRLDTQYF
TRBD1 TRBJ2-7 TRBV29-1 TGCAGCGTTGAAGGGGGACAGGGACCCTACGAGCAGTACTTC CSVEGGQGPYEQYF
NA TRBJ2-1 TRBV7-2 TGTGCCAGCAGCTGGGGAGACAATGAGCAGTTCTTC CASSWGDNEQFF
NA TRBJ2-2 TRBV5-1 TGCGCCAGCAGCCCCCGCGGTGGCCGGACCGGGGAGCTGTTTTTT CASSPRGGRTGELFF
NA TRBJ2-1 TRBV4-1 TGCGCCAGCAGCCAAGATGGTCAGAACTACAATGAGCAGTTCTTC CASSQDGQNYNEQFF
TRBD2 TRBJ2-1 TRBV18 TGTGCCAGCTCACCACCGTCCAGCGGGAGGAATGAGCAGTTCTTC CASSPPSSGRNEQFF
NA TRBJ1-2 TRBV28 TGTGCCAGCAGTTCTCTAATTAAGGGGGAATATGGCTACACCTTC CASSSLIKGEYGYTF
TRBD2 TRBJ2-1 TRBV11-2 TGTGCCAGCAGCTTAGAGATTAGCGGGAGAAGTAATGAGCAGTTCTTC CASSLEISGRSNEQFF
TRBD2 TRBJ2-7 TRBV5-4 TGTGCCAGCAGCTTGAAGATAGCGGGAGGCGAGCAGTACTTC CASSLKIAGGEQYF
NA TRBJ1-4 TRBV2 TGTGCCAGCAACCCAGACAGGACAACTAATGAAAAACTGTTTTTT CASNPDRTTNEKLFF
NA TRBJ1-3 TRBV5-1 TGCGCCAGCAGCTTGGACTCCCGGGACTCTGGAAACACCATATATTTT CASSLDSRDSGNTIYF
TRBD2 TRBJ2-1 TRBV24-1 TGTGCCACCAGTCAGACTAGCGGGAACTACAATGAGCAGTTCTTC CATSQTSGNYNEQFF
NA TRBJ1-2 TRBV6-4 TGTGCCAGCAGTGACTCCATTCAGGGTTTCGGCTATGGCTACACCTTC CASSDSIQGFGYGYTF
TRBD1 TRBJ1-6 TRBV5-8 TGTGCCAGCAGCTTAACGGACAGGGTCAGAAAACATAATTCACCCCTCCACTTT CASSLTDRVRKHNSPLHF